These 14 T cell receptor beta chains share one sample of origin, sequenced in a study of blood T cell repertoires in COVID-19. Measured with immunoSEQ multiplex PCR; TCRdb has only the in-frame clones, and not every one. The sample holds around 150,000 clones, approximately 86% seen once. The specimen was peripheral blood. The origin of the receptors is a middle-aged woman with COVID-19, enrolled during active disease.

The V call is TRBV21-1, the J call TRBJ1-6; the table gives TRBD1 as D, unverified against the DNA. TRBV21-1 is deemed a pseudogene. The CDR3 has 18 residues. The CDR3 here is CASSLPGGQASFNSPLHF. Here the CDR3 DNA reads TGTGCCAGCAGCCTCCCCGGCGGACAGGCCTCTTTTAATTCACCCCTCCACTTT.

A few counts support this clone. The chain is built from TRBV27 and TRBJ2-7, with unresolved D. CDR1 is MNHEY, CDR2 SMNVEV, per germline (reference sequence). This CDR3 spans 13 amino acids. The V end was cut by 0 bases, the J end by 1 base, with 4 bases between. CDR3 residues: CASSLSPSYEQYV. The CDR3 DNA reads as TGTGCCAGCAGTTTATCCCCTTCCTACGAGCAGTACGTC.

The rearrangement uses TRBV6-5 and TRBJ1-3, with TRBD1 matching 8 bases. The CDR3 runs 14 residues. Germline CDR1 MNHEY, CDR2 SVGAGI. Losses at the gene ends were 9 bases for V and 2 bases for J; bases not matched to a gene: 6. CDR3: CASGQGGTGNTIYF. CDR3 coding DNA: TGTGCCAGTGGACAGGGAGGAACTGGAAACACCATATATTTT.

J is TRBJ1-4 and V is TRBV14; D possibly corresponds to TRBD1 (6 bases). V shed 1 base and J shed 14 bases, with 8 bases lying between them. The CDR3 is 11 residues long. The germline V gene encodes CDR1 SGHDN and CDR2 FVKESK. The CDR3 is CASSQGGRLFF. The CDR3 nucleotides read TGTGCCAGCAGCCAAGGGGGGCGTCTGTTTTTT.

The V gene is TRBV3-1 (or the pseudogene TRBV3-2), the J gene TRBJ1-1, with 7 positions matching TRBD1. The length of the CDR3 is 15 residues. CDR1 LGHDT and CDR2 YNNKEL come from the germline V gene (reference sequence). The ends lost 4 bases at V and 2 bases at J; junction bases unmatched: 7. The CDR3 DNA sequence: TGTGCCAGCAGCCCTTCGGGACAGTACAACACTGAAGCTTTCTTT. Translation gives CASSPSGQYNTEAFF.

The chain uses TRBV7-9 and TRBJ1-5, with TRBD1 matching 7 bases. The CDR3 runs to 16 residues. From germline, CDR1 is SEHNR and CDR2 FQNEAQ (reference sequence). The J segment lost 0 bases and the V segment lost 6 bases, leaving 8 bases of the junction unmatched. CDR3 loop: CASSSTDRDSNQPQHF. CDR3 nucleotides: TGTGCCAGCAGTTCAACAGACAGGGATAGCAATCAGCCCCAGCATTTT.

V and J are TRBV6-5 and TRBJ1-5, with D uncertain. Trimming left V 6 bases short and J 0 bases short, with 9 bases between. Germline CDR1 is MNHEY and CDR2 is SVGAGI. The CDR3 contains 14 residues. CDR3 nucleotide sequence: TGTGCCAGCAGGACTGTGAATAGCAATCAGCCCCAGCATTTT. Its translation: CASRTVNSNQPQHF.

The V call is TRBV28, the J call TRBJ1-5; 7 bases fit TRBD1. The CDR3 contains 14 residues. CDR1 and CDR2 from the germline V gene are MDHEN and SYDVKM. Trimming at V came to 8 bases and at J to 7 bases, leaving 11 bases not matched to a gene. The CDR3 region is CASELTGATQPQHF. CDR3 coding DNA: TGTGCCAGCGAACTTACAGGGGCAACGCAGCCCCAGCATTTT.

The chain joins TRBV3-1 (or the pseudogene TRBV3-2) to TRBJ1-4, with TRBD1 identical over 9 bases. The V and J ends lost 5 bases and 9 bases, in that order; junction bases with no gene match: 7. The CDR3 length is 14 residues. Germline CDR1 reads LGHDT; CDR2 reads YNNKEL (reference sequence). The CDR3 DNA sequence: TGTGCCAGCAGCGCCGGGACAGGGAAACAAAAACTGTTTTTT. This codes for CASSAGTGKQKLFF.

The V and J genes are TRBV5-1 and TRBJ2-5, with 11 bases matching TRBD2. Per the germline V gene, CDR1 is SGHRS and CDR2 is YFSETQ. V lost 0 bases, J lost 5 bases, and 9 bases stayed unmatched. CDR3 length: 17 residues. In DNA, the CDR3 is TGCGCCAGCAGCTTGGCTATAGCGGGAGGGCCTAGGGAGACCCAGTACTTC. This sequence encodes CASSLAIAGGPRETQYF.

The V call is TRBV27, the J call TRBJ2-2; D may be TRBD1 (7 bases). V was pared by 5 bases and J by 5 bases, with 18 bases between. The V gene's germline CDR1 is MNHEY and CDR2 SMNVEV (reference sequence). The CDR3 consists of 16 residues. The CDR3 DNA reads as TGTGCCAGCAGTCCTCGGTGGGCAGGGGGGACCGGGGAGCTGTTTTTT. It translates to CASSPRWAGGTGELFF.

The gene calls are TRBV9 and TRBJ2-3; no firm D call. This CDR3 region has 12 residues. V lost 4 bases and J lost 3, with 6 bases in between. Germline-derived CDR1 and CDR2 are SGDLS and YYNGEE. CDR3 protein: CASSSFTDTQYF. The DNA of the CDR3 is TGTGCCAGCAGCTCCTTTACAGATACGCAGTATTTT.

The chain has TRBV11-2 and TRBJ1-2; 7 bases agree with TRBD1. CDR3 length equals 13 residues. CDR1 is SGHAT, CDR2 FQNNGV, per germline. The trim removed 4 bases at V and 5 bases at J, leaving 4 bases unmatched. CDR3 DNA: TGTGCCAGCAGCTCCGACAGGGAATATGGCTACACCTTC. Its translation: CASSSDREYGYTF.

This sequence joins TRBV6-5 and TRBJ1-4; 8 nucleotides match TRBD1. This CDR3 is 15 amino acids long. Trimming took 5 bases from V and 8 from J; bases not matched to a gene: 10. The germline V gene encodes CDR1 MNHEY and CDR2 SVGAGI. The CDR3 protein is CASSLDWTGTEKLFF. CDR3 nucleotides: TGTGCCAGCAGTCTCGACTGGACAGGGACGGAAAAACTGTTTTTT.